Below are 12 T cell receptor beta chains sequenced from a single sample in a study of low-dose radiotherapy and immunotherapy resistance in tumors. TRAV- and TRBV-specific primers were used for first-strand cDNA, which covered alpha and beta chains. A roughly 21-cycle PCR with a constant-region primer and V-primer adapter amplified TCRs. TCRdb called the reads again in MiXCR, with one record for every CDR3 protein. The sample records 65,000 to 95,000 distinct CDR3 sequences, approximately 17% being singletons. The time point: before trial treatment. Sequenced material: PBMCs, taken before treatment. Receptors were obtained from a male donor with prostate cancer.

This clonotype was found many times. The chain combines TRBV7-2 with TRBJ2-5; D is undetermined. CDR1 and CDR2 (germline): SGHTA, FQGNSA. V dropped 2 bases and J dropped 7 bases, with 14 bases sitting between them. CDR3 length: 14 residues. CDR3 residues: CASSLLAVPRTQYF. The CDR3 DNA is TGTGCCAGCAGCTTACTGGCGGTTCCGCGGACCCAGTACTTC.

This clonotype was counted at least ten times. This CDR3 reads CASSSSMGQGTKNIQYF. As DNA, the CDR3 is TGTGCCAGCAGCTCCTCAATGGGACAGGGTACCAAAAACATTCAGTACTTC. The rearrangement uses TRBV7-9 and TRBJ2-4, with TRBD1 matching 9 bases. The junction had 9 bases not matched to a gene; V was cut back by 4 bases and J by 2 bases. This CDR3 is built from 17 residues. The V gene's germline CDR1 is SEHNR and CDR2 FQNEAQ (reference sequence).

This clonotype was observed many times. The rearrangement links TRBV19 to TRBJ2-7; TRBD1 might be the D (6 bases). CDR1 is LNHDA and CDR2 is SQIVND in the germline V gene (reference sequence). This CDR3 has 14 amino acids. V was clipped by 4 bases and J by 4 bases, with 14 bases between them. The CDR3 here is CASSTGQRTYEQYF. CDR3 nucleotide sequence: TGTGCCAGTAGTACCGGACAGAGAACTTACGAGCAGTACTTC.

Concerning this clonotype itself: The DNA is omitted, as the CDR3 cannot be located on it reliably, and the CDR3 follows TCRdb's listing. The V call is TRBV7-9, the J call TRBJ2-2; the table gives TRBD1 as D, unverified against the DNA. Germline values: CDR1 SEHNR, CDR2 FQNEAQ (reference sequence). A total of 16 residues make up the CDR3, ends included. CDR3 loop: CASSSGALNTGELFFF.

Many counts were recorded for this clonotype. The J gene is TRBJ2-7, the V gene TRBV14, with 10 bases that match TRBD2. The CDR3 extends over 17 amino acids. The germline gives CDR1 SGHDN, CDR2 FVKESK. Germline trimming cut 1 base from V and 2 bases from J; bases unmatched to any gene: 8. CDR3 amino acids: CASSQGGSGGPTYEQYF. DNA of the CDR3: TGTGCCAGCAGCCAAGGCGGTAGCGGGGGGCCCACCTACGAGCAGTACTTC.

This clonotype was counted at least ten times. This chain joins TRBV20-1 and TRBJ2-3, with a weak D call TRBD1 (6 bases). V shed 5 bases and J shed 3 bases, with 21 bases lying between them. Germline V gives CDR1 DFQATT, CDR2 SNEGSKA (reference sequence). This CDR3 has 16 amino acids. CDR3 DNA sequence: TGCAGTGCTTGCAACAGGGTAAAAGTTTCTACAGATACGCAGTATTTT. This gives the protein CSACNRVKVSTDTQYF.

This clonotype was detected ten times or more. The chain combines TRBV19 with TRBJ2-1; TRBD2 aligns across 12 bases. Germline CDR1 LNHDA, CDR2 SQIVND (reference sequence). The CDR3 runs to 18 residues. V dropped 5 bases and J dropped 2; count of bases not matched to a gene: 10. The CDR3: CASSYSPTSGRTYNEQFF. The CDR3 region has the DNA TGTGCCAGTAGTTATAGCCCGACTAGCGGGAGAACCTACAATGAGCAGTTCTTC.

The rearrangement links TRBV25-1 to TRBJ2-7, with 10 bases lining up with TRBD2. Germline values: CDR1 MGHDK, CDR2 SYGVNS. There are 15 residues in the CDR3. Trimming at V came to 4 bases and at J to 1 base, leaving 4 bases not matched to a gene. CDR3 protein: CASSGASGGSYEQYF. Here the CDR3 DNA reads TGTGCCAGCAGTGGGGCTAGCGGGGGATCCTACGAGCAGTACTTC.

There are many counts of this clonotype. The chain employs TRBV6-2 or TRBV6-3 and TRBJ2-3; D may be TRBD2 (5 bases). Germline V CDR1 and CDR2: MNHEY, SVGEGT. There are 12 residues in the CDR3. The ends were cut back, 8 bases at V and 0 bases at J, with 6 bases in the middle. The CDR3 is CASGESTDTQYF. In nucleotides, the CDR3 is TGTGCCAGCGGGGAGAGCACAGATACGCAGTATTTT.

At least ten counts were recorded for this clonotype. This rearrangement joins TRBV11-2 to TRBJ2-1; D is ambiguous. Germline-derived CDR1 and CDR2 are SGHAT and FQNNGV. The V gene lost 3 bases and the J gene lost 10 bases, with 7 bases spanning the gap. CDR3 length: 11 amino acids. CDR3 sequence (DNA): TGTGCCAGCAGCTTCTACTGGGAGCAGTTCTTC. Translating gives CASSFYWEQFF.

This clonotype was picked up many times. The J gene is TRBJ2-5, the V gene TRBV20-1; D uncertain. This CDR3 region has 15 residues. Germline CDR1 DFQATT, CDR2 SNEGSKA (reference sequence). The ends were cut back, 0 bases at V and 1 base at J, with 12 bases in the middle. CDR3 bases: TGCAGTGCTAGAGATAGTCGAGCAGCCCAAGAGACCCAGTACTTC. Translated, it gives CSARDSRAAQETQYF.

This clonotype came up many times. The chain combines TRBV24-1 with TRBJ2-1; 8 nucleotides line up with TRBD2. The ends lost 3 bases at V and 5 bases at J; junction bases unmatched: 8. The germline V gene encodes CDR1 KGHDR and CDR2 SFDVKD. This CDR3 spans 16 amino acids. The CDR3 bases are TGTGCCACCAGTGATCTGACGGGGGGGCCAGACAATGAGCAGTTCTTC. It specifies CATSDLTGGPDNEQFF.